The table lists the clone carrying this T cell receptor (beta chain) with a count of one. In the original analysis: How many nucleated cells were present was estimated from reference gene primer amplification. Sequenced by immunoSEQ multiplex PCR; TCRdb stores in-frame clones only, minus some. The V and J calls and clone size were taken over from that table, and D and trimming were inferred from the DNA. The data show a few hundred thousand clones, 70% to 90% seen once. This record comes from a study of blood T cell repertoires in COVID-19. Study as a whole: Researchers got acute and convalescent COVID-19 samples from the United States, Italy and Spain. The analysed material was cDNA or gDNA that came from T cells, B-cell-depleted T cells, or PBMCs.

This CDR3 comprises 15 residues. Per germline, CDR1 SGHRS and CDR2 YFSETQ. Trimming cost V 1 base and J 2 bases; bases outside gene matches: 6. Seattle patients were enrolled while actively infected and followed longitudinally. This TCR derives from a woman aged 25-40 years with COVID-19, enrolled during active disease. The gene calls are TRBV5-1 and TRBJ2-7, with 7 bases fitting TRBD1. Sample: peripheral blood. The CDR3 reads CASSLYGTDTYEQYF. The CDR3 coding sequence is TGCGCCAGCAGCTTGTATGGGACAGACACCTACGAGCAGTACTTC.